This TCR beta chain was retrieved from a study of early T cells in non-severe SARS-CoV-2 infection. At the level of the study: The study sequenced bulk RNA from unsorted whole blood, with chains unpaired.

TCRdb independently ran MiXCR on the 5' RACE reads; one entry per CDR3 protein. The profile shows 50,000 to 60,000 distinct CDR3 sequences, about 10% of them singletons. V shed 5 bases, J shed 7 bases, and the junction held 11 bases outside the gene matches. This CDR3 contains 18 residues. CDR1 is SGHTA, CDR2 FQGNSA, per germline. Sequenced: whole blood. J is TRBJ2-1 and V is TRBV7-2; 16 nucleotides line up with TRBD2. This TCR was sampled from an adult who was a healthcare worker with PCR-confirmed SARS-CoV-2 infection or an uninfected control (not recorded which). The chain's CDR3 is CASSRPGTSGRGFNEQFF. The CDR3 coding sequence is TGTGCCAGCAGCAGACCCGGGACTAGCGGGAGGGGTTTTAATGAGCAGTTCTTC.